This T cell receptor beta chain is drawn from a study of T cells in Graves' hyperthyroidism and ophthalmopathy. This CDR3 is built from 14 residues. Unmatched junction bases numbered 4, after V lost 7 bases and J lost 4 bases. CDR1 is MNHEY and CDR2 is SMNVEV in the germline V gene (reference sequence). The sample holds a few counts of this clonotype. Antigen unknown. It was RNA transcripts that yielded the amplified TCR beta CDR3 regions. The primer set for the first-round RT-PCR of the TCR CDR3 was HTBI. TCRdb re-derived calls from the multiplex PCR reads in MiXCR, one entry per CDR3 protein. The data show some 760,000 distinct CDR3 sequences, with 11% to 15% seen just once and 10% held by the top ten. Together with thyroid ultrasound, orbital computed tomography, serum thyroxine and TRAb, clinical symptoms were used for diagnoses. General study findings and limits: Classification by a 13 V-J model distinguished ophthalmopathy from stable hyperthyroidism.

The specimen sequenced was blood. The rearrangement links TRBV27 to TRBJ2-1; 10 bases align to TRBD1. The sequence was collected from a woman aged 18-35 years with Graves' hyperthyroidism. The CDR3 loop is CASKGDRGYNEQFF. CDR3 nucleotide sequence: TGTGCCAGCAAAGGGGACAGGGGTTACAATGAGCAGTTCTTC.